Listed below are T cell receptor beta chains from one sample, sequenced in a study of blood T cell repertoires in COVID-19. Libraries were prepared by immunoSEQ multiplex PCR; TCRdb keeps only in-frame clonotypes and omits some of them. The sample carries 45,000 to 60,000 clones, around 84% recorded once. The specimen was peripheral blood. These receptors originate from an elderly woman with acute or convalescent COVID-19. The conserved cysteine and the conserved F or W are not part of the CDR3 here. The order of the fields is J gene, V gene, CDR3 protein.

TRBJ1-1,TRBV2,ASSPFGGSAAF
TRBJ2-2,TRBV7-9,ASSLDRGNTGELF
TRBJ1-4,TRBV5-1,ASSPQGTNEKLF
TRBJ1-2,TRBV11-2,ASSSNRGLGYGYT
TRBJ2-5,TRBV5-1,ASSPGTSGGGVQTQY
TRBJ2-7,TRBV30,AWSVRQGPKLSYEQY
TRBJ2-7,TRBV5-1,ASSTGQVPYEQY
TRBJ1-6,TRBV18,ASSPPARSDSPLH
TRBJ2-1,TRBV6-6,ASSQGVSEQF
TRBJ2-3,TRBV19,ASSPGLAGSSGDTQY
TRBJ1-1,TRBV30,AWSWRSMNTEAF
TRBJ2-2,TRBV7-8,ASSFRDRNTGELF